The T cell receptor beta chain under discussion was sequenced for a study of blood T cell repertoires in COVID-19. Study overall: Samples came from the United States, Italy and Spain, spanning acute and convalescent COVID-19. T cells, B-cell-depleted T cells, or PBMCs provided the cDNA or gDNA that served as material.

Authors' methods: Reference gene primer amplification yielded estimated nucleated cell counts. TCRdb's table, derived via immunoSEQ multiplex PCR, lists solely in-frame clones and lacks some. The V and J calls and the clone size are those of that table, but D and trimming were determined from the DNA. Here the sample spans roughly 100,000 clones, approximately 92% being singletons. With V trimmed by 4 bases and J by 2 bases, 5 bases remained unmatched. The germline CDR1 and CDR2 sequences are LGHDT and YNNKEL (reference sequence). This CDR3 spans 14 amino acids. The receptor was isolated from a woman aged 80 or over with acute or convalescent COVID-19. Input material: peripheral blood. The chain recombines TRBV3-1 (or the pseudogene TRBV3-2) with TRBJ2-7; 7 bases fit TRBD1. This CDR3 is CASSPGQRTYEQYF. In DNA, the CDR3 is TGTGCCAGCAGCCCGGGACAGCGGACCTACGAGCAGTACTTC.